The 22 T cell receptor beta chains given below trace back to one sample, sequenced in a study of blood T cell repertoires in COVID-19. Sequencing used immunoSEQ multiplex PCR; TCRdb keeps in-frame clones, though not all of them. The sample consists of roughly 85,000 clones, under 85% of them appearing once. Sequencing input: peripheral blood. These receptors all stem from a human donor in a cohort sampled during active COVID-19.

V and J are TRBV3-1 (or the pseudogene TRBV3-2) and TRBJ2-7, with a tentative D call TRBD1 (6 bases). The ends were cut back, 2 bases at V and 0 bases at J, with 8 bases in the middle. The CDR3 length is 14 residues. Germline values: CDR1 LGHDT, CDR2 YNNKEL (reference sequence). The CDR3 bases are TGTGCCAGCAGCCAACGGGACAACTCCTACGAGCAGTACTTC. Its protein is CASSQRDNSYEQYF.

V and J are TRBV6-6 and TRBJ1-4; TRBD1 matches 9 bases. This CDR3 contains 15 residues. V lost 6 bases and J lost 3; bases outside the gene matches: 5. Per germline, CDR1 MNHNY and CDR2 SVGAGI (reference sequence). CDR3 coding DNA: TGTGCCAGCAGGCACAGGGGGCTGTCTAATGAAAAACTGTTTTTT. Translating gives CASRHRGLSNEKLFF.

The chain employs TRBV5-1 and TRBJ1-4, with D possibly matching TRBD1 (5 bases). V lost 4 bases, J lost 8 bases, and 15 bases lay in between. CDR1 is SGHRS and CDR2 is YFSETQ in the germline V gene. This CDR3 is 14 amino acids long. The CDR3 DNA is TGCGCCAGCAGCGAGCAGGGAGGTAGCGAAAAACTGTTTTTT. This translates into CASSEQGGSEKLFF.

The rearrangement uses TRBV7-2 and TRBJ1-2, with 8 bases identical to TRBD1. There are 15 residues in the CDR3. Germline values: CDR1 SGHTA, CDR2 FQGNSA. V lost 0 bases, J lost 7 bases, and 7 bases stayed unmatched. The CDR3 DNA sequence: TGTGCCAGCAGCTTAGCCCGACAGGGGAGCCGTGGCTACACCTTC. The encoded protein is CASSLARQGSRGYTF.

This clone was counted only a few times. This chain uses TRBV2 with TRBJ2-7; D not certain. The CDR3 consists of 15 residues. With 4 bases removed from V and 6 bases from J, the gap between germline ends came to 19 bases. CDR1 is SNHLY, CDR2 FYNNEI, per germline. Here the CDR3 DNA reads TGTGCCAGCAGTGGTAAGTTGGGCCAGAAAGGCGAGCAGTACTTC. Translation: CASSGKLGQKGEQYF.

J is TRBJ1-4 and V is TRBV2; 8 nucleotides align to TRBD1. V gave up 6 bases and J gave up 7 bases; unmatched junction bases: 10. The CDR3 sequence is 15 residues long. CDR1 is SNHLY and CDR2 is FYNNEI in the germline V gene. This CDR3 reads CASRANRGSGEKLFF. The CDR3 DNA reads TGTGCCAGCAGAGCTAACAGGGGGTCTGGTGAAAAACTGTTTTTT.

The CDR3: CASSTGLVYGYTF. The CDR3 DNA follows: TGTGCCAGTAGTACAGGGTTAGTGTATGGCTACACCTTC. The rearrangement joins TRBV19 to TRBJ1-2; weak D call: TRBD1 (5 bases). The germline V gene encodes CDR1 LNHDA and CDR2 SQIVND (reference sequence). Trimming stripped 4 bases from V and 5 bases from J, with 11 bases between. CDR3 length equals 13 residues.

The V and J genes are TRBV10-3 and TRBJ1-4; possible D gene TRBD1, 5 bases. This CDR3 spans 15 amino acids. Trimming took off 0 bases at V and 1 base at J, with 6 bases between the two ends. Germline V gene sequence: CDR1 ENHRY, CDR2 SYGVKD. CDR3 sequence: CAISESGGTNEKLFF. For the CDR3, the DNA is TGTGCCATCAGTGAGTCGGGGGGAACTAATGAAAAACTGTTTTTT.

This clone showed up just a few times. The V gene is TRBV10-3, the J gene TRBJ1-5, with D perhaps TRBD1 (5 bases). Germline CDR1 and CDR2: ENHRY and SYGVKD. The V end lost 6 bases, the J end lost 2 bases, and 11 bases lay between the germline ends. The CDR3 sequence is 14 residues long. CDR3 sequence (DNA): TGTGCCATCAGCGACAGTAGAGGCAATCAGCCCCAGCATTTT. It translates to CAISDSRGNQPQHF.

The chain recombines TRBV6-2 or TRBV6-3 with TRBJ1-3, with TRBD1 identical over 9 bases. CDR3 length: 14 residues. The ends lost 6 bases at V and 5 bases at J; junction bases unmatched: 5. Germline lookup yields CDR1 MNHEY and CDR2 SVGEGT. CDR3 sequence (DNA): TGTGCCAGCAGCCCGGGACAGGGAAGAAACACCATATATTTT. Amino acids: CASSPGQGRNTIYF.

The CDR3 reads CASSRGGQGNTEAFF. CDR3 in DNA: TGTGCCAGCTCCCGAGGTGGGCAGGGGAACACTGAAGCTTTCTTT. The chain uses TRBV6-5 and TRBJ1-1; perhaps TRBD1 as D (5 bases). This CDR3 comprises 15 residues. Germline assignment: CDR1 MNHEY and CDR2 SVGAGI. The V end was cut by 8 bases, the J end by 1 base, with 17 bases between.

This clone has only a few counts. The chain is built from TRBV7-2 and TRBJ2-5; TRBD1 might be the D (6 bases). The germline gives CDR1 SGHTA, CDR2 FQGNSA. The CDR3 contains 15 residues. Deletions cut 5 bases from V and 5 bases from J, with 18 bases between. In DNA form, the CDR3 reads TGTGCCAGCAGCCGGAGCTGGACAGCCGGGGAGACCCAGTACTTC. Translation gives CASSRSWTAGETQYF.

The CDR3 sequence is CASSPQGAAGANVLTF. CDR3 nucleotides: TGTGCCAGCAGCCCACAGGGGGCGGCTGGGGCCAACGTCCTGACTTTC. The chain couples TRBV7-2 to TRBJ2-6; TRBD1 agrees at 9 bases. The CDR3 loop spans 16 amino acids. J lost 2 bases, V lost 5 bases, and 4 bases had no gene match. The V gene's germline CDR1 is SGHTA and CDR2 FQGNSA.

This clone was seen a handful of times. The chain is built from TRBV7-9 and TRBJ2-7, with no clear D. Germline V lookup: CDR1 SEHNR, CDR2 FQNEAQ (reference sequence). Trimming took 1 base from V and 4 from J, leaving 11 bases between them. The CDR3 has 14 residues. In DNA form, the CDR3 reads TGTGCCAGCAGCTTAGGAAGCACGTTATACGAGCAGTACTTC. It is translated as CASSLGSTLYEQYF.

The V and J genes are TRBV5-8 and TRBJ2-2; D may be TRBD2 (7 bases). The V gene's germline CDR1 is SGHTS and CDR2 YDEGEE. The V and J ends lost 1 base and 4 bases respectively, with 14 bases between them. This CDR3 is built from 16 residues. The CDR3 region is CASSLSGGAGTGELFF. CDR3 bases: TGTGCCAGCAGCTTGTCGGGGGGCGCCGGCACCGGGGAGCTGTTTTTT.

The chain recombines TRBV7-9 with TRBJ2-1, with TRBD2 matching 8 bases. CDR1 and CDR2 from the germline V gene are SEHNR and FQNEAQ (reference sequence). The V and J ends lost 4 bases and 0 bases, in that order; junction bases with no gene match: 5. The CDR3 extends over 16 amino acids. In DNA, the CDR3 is TGTGCCAGCAGCTCCAGGCGGGGGGCCTCCTACAATGAGCAGTTCTTC. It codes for CASSSRRGASYNEQFF.

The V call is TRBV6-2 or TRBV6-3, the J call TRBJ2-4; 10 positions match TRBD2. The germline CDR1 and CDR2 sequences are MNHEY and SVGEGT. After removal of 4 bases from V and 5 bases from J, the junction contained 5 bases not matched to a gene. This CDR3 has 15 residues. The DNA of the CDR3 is TGTGCCAGCAGTTCCAGGACTAGCGGAGAAAACATTCAGTACTTC. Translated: CASSSRTSGENIQYF.

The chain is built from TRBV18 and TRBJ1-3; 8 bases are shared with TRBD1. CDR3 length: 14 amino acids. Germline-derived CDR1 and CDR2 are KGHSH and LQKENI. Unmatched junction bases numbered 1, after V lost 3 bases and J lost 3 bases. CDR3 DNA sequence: TGTGCCAGCTCACCCGACAGGGGTGGAAACACCATATATTTT. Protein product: CASSPDRGGNTIYF.

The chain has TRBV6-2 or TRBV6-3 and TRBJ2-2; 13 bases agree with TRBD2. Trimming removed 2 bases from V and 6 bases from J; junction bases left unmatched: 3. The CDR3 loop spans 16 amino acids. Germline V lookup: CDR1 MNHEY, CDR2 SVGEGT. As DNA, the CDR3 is TGTGCCAGCAGTTACGGACTAGCGGGGGCCTCCGGGGAGCTGTTTTTT. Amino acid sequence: CASSYGLAGASGELFF.

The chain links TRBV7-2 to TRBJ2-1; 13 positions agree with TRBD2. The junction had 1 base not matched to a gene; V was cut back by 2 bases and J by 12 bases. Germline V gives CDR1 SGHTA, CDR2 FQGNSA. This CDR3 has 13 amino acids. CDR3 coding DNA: TGTGCCAGCAGCTTACGACTAGCGGGGGGGCAGTTCTTC. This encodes CASSLRLAGGQFF.

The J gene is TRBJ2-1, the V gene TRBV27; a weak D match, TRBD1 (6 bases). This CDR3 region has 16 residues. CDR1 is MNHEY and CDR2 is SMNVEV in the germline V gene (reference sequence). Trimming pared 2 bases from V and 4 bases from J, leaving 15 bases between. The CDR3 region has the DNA TGTGCCAGCAGTTTAGGGACAATAATCGGGTACAATGAGCAGTTCTTC. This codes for CASSLGTIIGYNEQFF.

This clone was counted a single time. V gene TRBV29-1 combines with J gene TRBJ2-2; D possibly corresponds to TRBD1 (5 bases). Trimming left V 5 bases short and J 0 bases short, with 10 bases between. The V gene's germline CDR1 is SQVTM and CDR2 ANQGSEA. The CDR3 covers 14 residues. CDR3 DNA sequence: TGCAGCGTTAAGGAACAGGCGAACACCGGGGAGCTGTTTTTT. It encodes CSVKEQANTGELFF.